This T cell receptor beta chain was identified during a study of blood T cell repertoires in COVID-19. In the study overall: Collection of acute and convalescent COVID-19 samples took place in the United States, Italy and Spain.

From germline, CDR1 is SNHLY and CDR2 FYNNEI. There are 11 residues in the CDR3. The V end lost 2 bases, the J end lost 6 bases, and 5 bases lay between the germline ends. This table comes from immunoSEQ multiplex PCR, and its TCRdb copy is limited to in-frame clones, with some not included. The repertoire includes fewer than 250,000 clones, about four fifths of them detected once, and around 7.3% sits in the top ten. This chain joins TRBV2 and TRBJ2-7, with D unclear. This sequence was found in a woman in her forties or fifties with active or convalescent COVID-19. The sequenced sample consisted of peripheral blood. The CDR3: CASSEIREQYV. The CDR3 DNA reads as TGTGCCAGCAGTGAAATCCGCGAGCAGTACGTC.